Below, one T cell receptor beta chain is given with its context. With a J-beta primer mix and a sample-barcoded 5' primer, a second PCR ran 7 to 11 cycles. All cDNA molecules were each tagged by a template-switch adaptor with 12 random nucleotides. Via MiXCR, TCRdb re-called the 5' RACE reads, giving one row per CDR3 protein. The table shows about 640,000 distinct CDR3 sequences, with about 53% occurring only once. This specimen comes from a study of blood T cells in healthy people across ages. Each donor's blood draw was approximately 10 milliliters of peripheral blood. Sequenced sample: blood. The receptor was isolated from a man aged 55 to 70 in good health.

CDR3 region: CSARDGRVPDNQPQHF. CDR3 nucleotides: TGCAGTGCTAGAGATGGTCGGGTCCCCGACAATCAGCCCCAGCATTTT. The V and J genes are TRBV20-1 and TRBJ1-5; no definite D call. Germline CDR1 reads DFQATT; CDR2 reads SNEGSKA (reference sequence). V shed 0 bases and J shed 3 bases, with 15 bases lying between them. The CDR3 spans 16 residues.